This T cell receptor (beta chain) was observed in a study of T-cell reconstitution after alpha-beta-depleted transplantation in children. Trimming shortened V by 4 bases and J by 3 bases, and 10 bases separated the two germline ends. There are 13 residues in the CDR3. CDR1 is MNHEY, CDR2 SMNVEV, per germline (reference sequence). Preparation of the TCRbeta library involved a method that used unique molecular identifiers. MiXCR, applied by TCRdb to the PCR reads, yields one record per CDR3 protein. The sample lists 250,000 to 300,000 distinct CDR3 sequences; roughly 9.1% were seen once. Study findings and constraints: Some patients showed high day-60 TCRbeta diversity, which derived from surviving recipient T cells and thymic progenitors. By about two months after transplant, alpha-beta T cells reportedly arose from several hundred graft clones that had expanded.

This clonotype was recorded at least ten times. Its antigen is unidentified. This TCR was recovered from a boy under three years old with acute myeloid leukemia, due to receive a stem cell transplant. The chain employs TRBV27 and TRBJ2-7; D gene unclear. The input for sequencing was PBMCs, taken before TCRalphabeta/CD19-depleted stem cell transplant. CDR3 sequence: CASSSSSYYEQYF. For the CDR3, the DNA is TGTGCCAGCAGTTCCTCTTCCTACTACGAGCAGTACTTC.